This section outlines one T cell receptor (beta chain) sequence together with its context. The data belong to a study of cytomegalovirus exposure and HLA in healthy donors. Germline CDR1 is WNHNN and CDR2 is SYGVQD (reference sequence). The CDR3 length is 14 residues. 60 Vbeta and 13 Jbeta primers were used in PCR. Assay used: immunoSEQ multiplex PCR; TCRdb lists only in-frame clones, some missing. This table has 200,000 to 250,000 clones, approximately 80% appearing once. The chain links TRBV10-1 to TRBJ2-5; tentative D call: TRBD2 (6 bases). The tail of the sequence fits TRBJ2-7 better, so the J call may be wrong. The sample consisted of PBMCs. The sequence came from a male donor in good health and CMV-seronegative. The CDR3 spells CASAGSGSSYEQYF. In nucleotides, the CDR3 is TGCGCCAGCGCGGGGAGCGGAAGCTCCTACGAGCAGTACTTC.